This passage covers 8 T cell receptor beta chains from one sample sequenced in a study of T cells in localized non-small cell lung cancer. Profiling relied on immunoSEQ multiplex PCR, and the TCRdb table lists in-frame clones only, not all of them. In the table there are approximately 1,500 clones, more than 25% of which are singletons. The starting material was lung tumor tissue, obtained before any cancer treatment. The receptors stem from a male donor aged 60 or over with stage II lung adenocarcinoma.

The chain couples TRBV15 to TRBJ1-1; 7 bases are a match to TRBD1. Germline lookup yields CDR1 LNHNV and CDR2 YYDKDF (reference sequence). Trimming cost V 1 base and J 0 bases; bases outside gene matches: 8. The CDR3 extends over 17 amino acids. The CDR3 spells CATSRAPTGALNTEAFF. CDR3 DNA sequence: TGTGCCACCAGCAGAGCCCCAACAGGGGCACTGAACACTGAAGCTTTCTTT. Full variable domain (remainder filled in from reference TRBV15 and TRBJ1-1): DAMVIQNPRYQVTQFGKPVTLSCSQTLNHNVMYWYQQKSSQAPKLLFHYYDKDFNNEADTPDNFQSRRPNTSFCFLDIRSPGLGDTAMYLCATSRAPTGALNTEAFFGQGTRLTVV.

This clone turned up a few times. This chain uses TRBV11-3 with TRBJ2-5; 7 bases line up with TRBD1. The CDR3 contains 15 residues. V shed 5 bases, J shed 7 bases, and the junction held 13 bases outside the gene matches. Germline V gives CDR1 SGHNT, CDR2 YENEEA. CDR3 residues: CASSPRGTRSGTQYF. As DNA, the CDR3 is TGTGCCAGCAGCCCCAGGGGGACACGCTCGGGGACCCAGTACTTC. The variable domain in full, with the rest retrieved from reference TRBV11-3 and TRBJ2-5, is EAGVVQSPRYKIIEKKQPVAFWCNPISGHNTLYWYLQNLGQGPELLIRYENEEAVDDSQLPKDRFSAERLKGVDSTLKIQPAELGDSAVYLCASSPRGTRSGTQYFGPGTRLLVL.

This chain uses TRBV7-7 with TRBJ2-3; D gene uncertain. CDR3 size: 17 residues. The germline V and J ends were trimmed by 3 bases and 1 base, with 17 bases remaining between them. Germline lookup yields CDR1 SSHAT and CDR2 FNYEAQ (reference sequence). Here the CDR3 DNA reads TGTGCCAGCAGCTTTTCGCAGGCAGGCTACGGCACAGATACGCAGTATTTT. Translated, it gives CASSFSQAGYGTDTQYF.

The chain combines TRBV7-1 with TRBJ2-7, with D perhaps TRBD2 (6 bases). TRBV7-1 is annotated as an ORF whose role is uncertain. V lost 5 bases, J lost 4 bases, and 12 bases lay in between. The CDR3 totals 13 residues. The CDR3 DNA reads as TGTGCCAGCAGCCAAAGCCGGGGGTACGAGCAGTACTTC. It encodes CASSQSRGYEQYF.

The chain employs TRBV14 and TRBJ1-1; 8 bases fit TRBD1. V gave up 4 bases and J gave up 3 bases; unmatched junction bases: 7. Germline loops: CDR1 SGHDN, CDR2 FVKESK. The CDR3 is 15 amino acids. The CDR3, as DNA: TGTGCCAGCAGCCCCCGGACAGGGTGGGACACTGAAGCTTTCTTT. It codes for CASSPRTGWDTEAFF.

V gene TRBV5-1 combines with J gene TRBJ2-3; a weak D match, TRBD1 (5 bases). The CDR3 extends over 14 amino acids. Germline V CDR1 and CDR2: SGHRS, YFSETQ. Deletions cut 0 bases from V and 5 bases from J, with 10 bases between. The CDR3 DNA reads TGCGCCAGCAGCTTGGGGCAGGGTGGAGATACGCAGTATTTT. Its translation: CASSLGQGGDTQYF. The entire variable domain, with the rest obtained from reference TRBV5-1 and TRBJ2-3, is as follows: KAGVTQTPRYLIKTRGQQVTLSCSPISGHRSVSWYQQTPGQGLQFLFEYFSETQRNKGNFPGRFSGRQFSNSRSEMNVSTLELGDSALYLCASSLGQGGDTQYFGPGTRLTVL.

The gene calls are TRBV6-7 and TRBJ1-5; a weak D match, TRBD1 (5 bases). TRBV6-7 is an open reading frame whose function is uncertain. This CDR3 is built from 15 residues. The ends were cut back, 5 bases at V and 4 bases at J, with 15 bases in the middle. In DNA, the CDR3 is TGTGCCAGCAGTGAACGCGGGGGGGAGAATCAGCCCCAGCATTTT. Translated: CASSERGGENQPQHF.

The chain combines TRBV6-8 with TRBJ1-5, with 8 bases that match TRBD1. Germline V gives CDR1 MNHGY, CDR2 SAAAGT. V shed 8 bases and J 2 bases; nucleotides not matched to a gene: 17. CDR3 length: 18 residues. CDR3 in DNA: TGTGCCAGCTCTACCCGGGACAGGCACTCACGGGGCAATCAGCCCCAGCATTTT. Its protein product is CASSTRDRHSRGNQPQHF.